The entry below describes one T cell receptor beta chain. Its antigen has not been determined. Per-nucleotide qualities are absent, and no much larger clonotype sits a single base away. CDR1 and CDR2 are read off the germline V gene as SGDLS and YYNGEE. CDR3 length: 15 amino acids, cysteine to phenylalanine. The entry retains the CDR3 DNA only, 45 bases that are in frame from base 1. V is clipped by 4 bases and J by 7 bases, and the sequence between their germline boundaries is 15 bases long. The time point label here, explained by the study, means: baseline before first vaccination. Vaccinee samples came from UK trials COV001 and COV002, including a single-blind randomized controlled phase 2/3 trial of AZD1222 (ChAdOx1 nCoV-19) in healthy adults. For TCRbeta chain sequencing, PBMC samples were collected from trial participants at day 0 and at day 28 after the second dose. The CDR3 regions of human TCRbeta chains were analyzed by immunosequencing. The authors' pipeline ran thus. Repertoire TCRs were matched against a reference library of SARS-CoV-2-specific TCRs generated with the MIRA antigen-specificity platform. Breadth was defined as the fraction of unique TCRs that were SARS-CoV-2-associated, and depth was defined as the fraction of total T cells that were SARS-CoV-2-associated. Using the MIRA data, each spike-specific TCR was assigned both to the spike region to which the TCR was reactive and to a CD4 or CD8 class. Log10-transformed breadth and depth values were compared by one-way ANOVA with Sidak's multiple comparisons tests. TCRdb re-hosts the immuneACCESS table, in-frame sequences only. Its copies lack some clones; in the studies checked, an unresolved V gene accounts for under half of them, and the cause for the rest is not known. The V and J calls and clone size were taken over from that table, and D and trimming were inferred from the DNA. The sample profile shows tens of thousands of clones; about three quarters of them were found once. Jointly, the top ten make up roughly an eighth of the sample.

This sample is part of a study of T cell responses to AZD1222 COVID-19 vaccine listed by TCRdb under 2021. At the level of the whole study: Because spike-specific TCR depth and breadth did not differ between the two schedules, AZD1222 recipients who got a second dose at roughly 4 weeks were pooled with those who got a second dose at roughly 12 weeks. TCR sequencing was performed for about 250 trial participants, of whom 207 were given two doses of AZD1222 and around 26 were given two doses of MenACWY control vaccine. Trial participants were enrolled by age into subgroups of 18-55, 56-69 and 70-plus years, and about 150, 27 and 61 TCR-sequenced participants, respectively, were included in these subgroups.

General findings and caveats noted by the study authors: Participants were mostly white British and included more females than males, and it was suggested by the authors that clonal diversity may have been underestimated. Spike-specific TCR breadth and depth rose significantly after two AZD1222 doses compared with day 0 and with MenACWY recipients. In the small 56-69-year group, the increase in depth fell short of significance, most likely because of low power. Conclusions about previously exposed vaccinees are limited, since just 5 or 6 AZD1222 recipients were seropositive for SARS-CoV-2 at baseline. The vaccine-associated CD4 TCRs covered the entire spike protein, and the dominant responses fell in regions 160-218 and 743-854. Reportedly, almost half of the unique spike-specific TCRs recognized epitopes lying outside the regions that are mutated in the B.1.351 and B.1.1.7 variants. Because no day 14 peak-response samples were available, the repertoires could be characterized only after the peak T cell response.

The chain couples TRBV9 to TRBJ1-6; no D gene call is confident. The material sequenced was peripheral blood, taken on day 0 of AZD1222 vaccination. The clonotype was recovered from an adult in good health. The CDR3 sequence is CASSRTARPNSPLHF. In nucleotides, the sequence is TGTGCCAGCAGCCGGACCGCTAGACCCAATTCACCCCTCCACTTT. The full variable domain, completed from the reference TRBV9 and TRBJ1-6 proteins outside the CDR3, reads DSGVTQTPKHLITATGQRVTLRCSPRSGDLSVYWYQQSLDQGLQFLIQYYNGEERAKGNILERFSAQQFPDLHSELNLSSLELGDSALYFCASSRTARPNSPLHFGNGTRLTVT.